This T cell receptor (beta chain) was captured by sequencing in a study of STAT3 mutations in large granular lymphocyte leukemia. Notes on the study in general: In T-cell large granular lymphocyte leukemia, about half of patients showed multiple immunodominant subclonotypes.

Germline V gene lookup returns CDR1 LGHNA and CDR2 YNFKEQ. Trimming shortened V by 0 bases and J by 8 bases, and 8 bases separated the two germline ends. The CDR3 loop spans 14 amino acids. About this clone itself: Its antigen is not identified.

Clones were sequenced by immunoSEQ multiplex PCR, and TCRdb holds only the in-frame ones, with some missing. This table holds 37,000 or so clones, 70% to 90% found once. The rearrangement joins TRBV4-2 to TRBJ1-6; the D is unclear. This clonotype was sampled from a human donor with T large granular lymphocyte leukemia. Some clones in this sample may be carry-over from other donors' samples. The sequenced material came from PBMCs. The CDR3 coding sequence is TGTGCCAGCAGCCAAGATTTAGACGATTCACCCCTCCACTTT. Protein: CASSQDLDDSPLHF.